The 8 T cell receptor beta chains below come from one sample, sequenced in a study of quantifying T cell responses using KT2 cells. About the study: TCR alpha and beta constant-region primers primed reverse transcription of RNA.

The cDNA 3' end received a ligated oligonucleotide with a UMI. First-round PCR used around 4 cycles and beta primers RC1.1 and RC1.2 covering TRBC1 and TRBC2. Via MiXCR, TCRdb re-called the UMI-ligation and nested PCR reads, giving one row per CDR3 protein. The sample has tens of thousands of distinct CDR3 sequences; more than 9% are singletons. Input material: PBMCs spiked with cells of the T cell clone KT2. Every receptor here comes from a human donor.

The CDR3 DNA sequence: TGCGCCAGCAGCCTCCGGACAGGGGGAAATAACATTCAGTACTTC. This encodes CASSLRTGGNNIQYF. The V gene is TRBV4-1, the J gene TRBJ2-4; 10 bases are shared with TRBD1. Germline CDR1 is MGHRA and CDR2 is YSYEKL. This CDR3 comprises 15 residues. The V segment lost 4 bases and the J segment 7 bases; nucleotides outside the gene matches: 7.

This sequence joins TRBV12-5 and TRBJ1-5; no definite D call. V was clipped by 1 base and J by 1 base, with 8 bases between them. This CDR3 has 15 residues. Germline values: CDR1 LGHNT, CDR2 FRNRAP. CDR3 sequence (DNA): TGTGCTAGTGGTTTGGCTGCGGGGAGCAATCAGCCCCAGCATTTT. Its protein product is CASGLAAGSNQPQHF.

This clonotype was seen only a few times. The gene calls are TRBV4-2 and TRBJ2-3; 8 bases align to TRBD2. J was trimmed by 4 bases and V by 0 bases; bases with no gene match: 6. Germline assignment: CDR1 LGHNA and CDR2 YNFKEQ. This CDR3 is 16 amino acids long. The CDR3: CASSQEGGGNPDTQYF. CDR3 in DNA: TGTGCCAGCAGCCAAGAAGGCGGGGGGAACCCAGATACGCAGTATTTT.

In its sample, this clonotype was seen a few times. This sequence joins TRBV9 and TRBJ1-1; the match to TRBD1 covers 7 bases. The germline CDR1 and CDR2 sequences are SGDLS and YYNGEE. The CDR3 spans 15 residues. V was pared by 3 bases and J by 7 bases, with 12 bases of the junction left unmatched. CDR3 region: CASSGGDSQGYEAFF. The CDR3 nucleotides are TGTGCCAGCAGCGGGGGGGACAGCCAAGGGTATGAAGCTTTCTTT.

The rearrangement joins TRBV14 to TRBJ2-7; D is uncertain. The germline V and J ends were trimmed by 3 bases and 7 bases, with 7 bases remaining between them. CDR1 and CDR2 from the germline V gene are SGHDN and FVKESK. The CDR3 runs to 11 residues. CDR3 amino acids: CASSHAQEQYF. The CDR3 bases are TGTGCCAGCAGCCACGCCCAGGAGCAGTACTTC.

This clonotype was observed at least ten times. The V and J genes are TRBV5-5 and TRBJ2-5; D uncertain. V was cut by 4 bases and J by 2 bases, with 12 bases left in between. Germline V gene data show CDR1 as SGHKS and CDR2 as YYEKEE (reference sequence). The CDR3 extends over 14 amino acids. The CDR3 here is CASSRAGIQETQYF. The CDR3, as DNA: TGTGCCAGCAGCCGAGCAGGCATTCAAGAGACCCAGTACTTC. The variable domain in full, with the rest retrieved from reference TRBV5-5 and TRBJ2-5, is DAGVTQSPTHLIKTRGQQVTLRCSPISGHKSVSWYQQVLGQGPQFIFQYYEKEERGRGNFPDRFSARQFPNYSSELNVNALLLGDSALYLCASSRAGIQETQYFGPGTRLLVL.

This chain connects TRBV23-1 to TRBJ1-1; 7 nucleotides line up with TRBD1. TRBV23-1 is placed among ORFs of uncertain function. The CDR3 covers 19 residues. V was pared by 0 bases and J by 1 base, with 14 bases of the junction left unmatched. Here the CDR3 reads CASSQSRLEEDRRNTEAFF. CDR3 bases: TGCGCCAGCAGTCAATCGAGGCTAGAGGAGGACAGGCGGAACACTGAAGCTTTCTTT.

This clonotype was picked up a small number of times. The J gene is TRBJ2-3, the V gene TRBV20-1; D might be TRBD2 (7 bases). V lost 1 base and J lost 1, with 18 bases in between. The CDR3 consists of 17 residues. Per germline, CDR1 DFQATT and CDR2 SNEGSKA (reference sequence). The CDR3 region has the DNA TGCAGTGCTAGAGCTCCGGGGGCGGGAGCAGGCACAGATACGCAGTATTTT. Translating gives CSARAPGAGAGTDTQYF.